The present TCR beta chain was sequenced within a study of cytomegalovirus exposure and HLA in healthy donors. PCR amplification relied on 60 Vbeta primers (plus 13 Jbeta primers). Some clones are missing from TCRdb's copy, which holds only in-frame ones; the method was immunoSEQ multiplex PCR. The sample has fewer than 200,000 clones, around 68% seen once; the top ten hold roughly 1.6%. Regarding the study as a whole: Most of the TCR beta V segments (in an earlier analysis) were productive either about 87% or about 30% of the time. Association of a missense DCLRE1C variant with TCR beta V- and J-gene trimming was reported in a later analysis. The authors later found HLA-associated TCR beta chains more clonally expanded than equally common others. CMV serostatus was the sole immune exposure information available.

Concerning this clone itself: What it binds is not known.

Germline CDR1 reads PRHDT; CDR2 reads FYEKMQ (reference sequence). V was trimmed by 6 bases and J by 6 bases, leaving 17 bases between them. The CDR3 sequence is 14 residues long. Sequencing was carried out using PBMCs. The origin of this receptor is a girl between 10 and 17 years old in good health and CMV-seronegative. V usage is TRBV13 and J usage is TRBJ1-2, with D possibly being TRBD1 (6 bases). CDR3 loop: CASSIRQVMDGYTF. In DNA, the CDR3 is TGTGCCAGCAGTATTCGACAGGTAATGGATGGCTACACCTTC.